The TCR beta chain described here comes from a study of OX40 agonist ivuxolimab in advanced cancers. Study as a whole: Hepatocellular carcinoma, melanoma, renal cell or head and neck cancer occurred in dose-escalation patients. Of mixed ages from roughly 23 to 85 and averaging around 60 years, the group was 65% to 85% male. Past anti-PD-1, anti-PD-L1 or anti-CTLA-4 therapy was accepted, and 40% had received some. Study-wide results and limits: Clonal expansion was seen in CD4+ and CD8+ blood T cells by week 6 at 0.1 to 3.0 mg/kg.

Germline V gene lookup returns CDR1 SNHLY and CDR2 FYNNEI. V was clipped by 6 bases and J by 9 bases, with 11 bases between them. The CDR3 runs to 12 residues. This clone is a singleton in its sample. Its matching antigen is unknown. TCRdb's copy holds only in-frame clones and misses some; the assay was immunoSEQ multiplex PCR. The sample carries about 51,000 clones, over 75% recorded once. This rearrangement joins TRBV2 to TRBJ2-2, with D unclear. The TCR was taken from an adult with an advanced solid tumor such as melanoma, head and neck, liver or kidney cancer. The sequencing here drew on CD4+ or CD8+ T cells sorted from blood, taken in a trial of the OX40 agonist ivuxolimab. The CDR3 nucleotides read TGTGCCAGCAGGGCAACTGAGAGGGAGCTGTTTTTT. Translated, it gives CASRATERELFF.